These T cell receptor beta chains were read from a single sample in a study of blood T cell repertoires in COVID-19. Generated by immunoSEQ multiplex PCR, the TCRdb table keeps only in-frame clones and is missing some. The table has some 200,000 clones, roughly 88% seen once. The sequenced sample was peripheral blood. The receptors stem from a human donor in a cohort sampled during active COVID-19. Each CDR3 is given with its conserved first and last residue. The D gene is left open where the match is weak. Clone size appears in some rows only: once, few, many, or a class for an expanded clone.

size	J	D	V	DNA	CDR3
NA	TRBJ2-5	NA	TRBV3-1/TRBV3-2	TGTGCCAGCAGCCGCCTCGGGGAGACCCAGTACTTC	CASSRLGETQYF
NA	TRBJ2-1	NA	TRBV5-4	TGTGCCAGCAGCAACAGGGTCCGGGAGCAGTTCTTC	CASSNRVREQFF
NA	TRBJ2-2	TRBD1	TRBV18	TGTGCCAGCTCACCGGCAGGGACAGGGTGGACCGGGGAGCTGTTTTTT	CASSPAGTGWTGELFF
NA	TRBJ2-2	NA	TRBV27	TGTGCCAGCAGTTTAAGCCTAGTCCCAACCGGGGAGCTGTTTTTT	CASSLSLVPTGELFF
NA	TRBJ1-1	NA	TRBV7-2	TGTGCCAGCAGCCTAGGACGGACTATGAACACTGAAGCTTTCTTT	CASSLGRTMNTEAFF
many	TRBJ1-1	NA	TRBV21-1	TGTGCCAGCAGCAATGAGGGACAGTGCACTGAAGCTTTCTTT	CASSNEGQCTEAFF
NA	TRBJ2-7	NA	TRBV7-9	TGTGCCAGTCGGACAGCAGAGTACGAGCAGTACTTC	CASRTAEYEQYF
NA	TRBJ2-3	NA	TRBV7-9	TGTGCCAGCAGCTTCGACGGAGACACAGATACGCAGTATTTT	CASSFDGDTDTQYF
NA	TRBJ2-7	NA	TRBV5-1	TGCGCCAGCAGCTTGGTACATCCCTACGAGCAGTACTTC	CASSLVHPYEQYF
NA	TRBJ1-2	NA	TRBV3-1/TRBV3-2	TGTGCCAGCAGCGATGTGAGCGGATTTGGCTACACCTTC	CASSDVSGFGYTF
NA	TRBJ2-7	NA	TRBV9	TGTGCCAGCAGCGTAGATCCATCACAGTTCTACGAGCAGTACTTC	CASSVDPSQFYEQYF
NA	TRBJ2-4	NA	TRBV6-5	TGTGCCAGCAGGATAGGGAGGTGGGGGAACATTCAGTACTTC	CASRIGRWGNIQYF
NA	TRBJ2-2	TRBD1	TRBV19	TGTGCCAGTAGTATACGACAGGGTCGGCAAACCGGGGAGCTGTTTTTT	CASSIRQGRQTGELFF
NA	TRBJ2-1	TRBD2	TRBV24-1	TGTGCCACCAGTGATCGGACTAGCCGATCCTACAATGAGCAGTTCTTC	CATSDRTSRSYNEQFF
NA	TRBJ2-1	TRBD2	TRBV18	TGTGCCAGCTCACCAGCGGGACTAGCGGGAGAGTATGAGCAGTTCTTC	CASSPAGLAGEYEQFF
NA	TRBJ2-1	TRBD2	TRBV3-1/TRBV3-2	TGTGCCAGCAGCCTAGCGGGAGTCAACAATGAGCAGTTCTTC	CASSLAGVNNEQFF
NA	TRBJ2-7	TRBD2	TRBV27	TGTGCCAGCACGGGAGCGGGAGTCAATAGGGAGCAGTACTTC	CASTGAGVNREQYF
once	TRBJ2-1	NA	TRBV5-8	TGTGCCAGCAGTCACGGTGGACAGGGCGGGGGTCTGTTCTTC	CASSHGGQGGGLFF
NA	TRBJ1-3	NA	TRBV5-6	TGTGCCAGCAGCCGCAGGGTGAGCTCTGGAAACACCATATATTTT	CASSRRVSSGNTIYF